Listed here are 20 T cell receptor beta chains from one sample, sequenced in a study of blood T cell repertoires in COVID-19. The assay was immunoSEQ multiplex PCR, and TCRdb's table has in-frame clones only and misses some. The sample carries more than 300,000 clones, roughly 90% recorded once. Specimen: peripheral blood. The origin of the receptors is a woman in her 70s with COVID-19, enrolled during active disease.

The CDR3 sequence: CASSLVGSGGPDEQFF. CDR3 DNA: TGTGCCAGCAGCTTGGTAGGTAGCGGGGGGCCCGATGAGCAGTTCTTC. This chain links TRBV5-4 with TRBJ2-1; TRBD2 matches 10 bases. The germline V gene has CDR1 SGHNT and CDR2 YYREEE (reference sequence). CDR3 length: 16 residues. Trimming took 0 bases from V and 8 from J; bases not matched to a gene: 8.

For the CDR3, the DNA is TGTGCCAGCAGCTTAGGGAGGATATCGGGGACTGAAGCTTTCTTT. It translates to CASSLGRISGTEAFF. The V and J genes are TRBV11-2 and TRBJ1-1, with D hard to call. The length of the CDR3 is 15 residues. The V gene lost 1 base and the J gene lost 5 bases, with 14 bases spanning the gap. From germline, CDR1 is SGHAT and CDR2 FQNNGV.

The V and J genes are TRBV5-6 and TRBJ2-5, with 10 nucleotides matching TRBD1. CDR1 SGHDT and CDR2 YYEEEE come from the germline V gene. After removal of 4 bases from V and 5 bases from J, the junction contained 8 bases not matched to a gene. The CDR3 is 15 amino acids. CDR3 sequence (DNA): TGTGCCAGCAGCGCGCCGGGACAGGGGTTGGAGACCCAGTACTTC. Residues: CASSAPGQGLETQYF.

This clone showed up just once. This sequence joins TRBV6-2 or TRBV6-3 and TRBJ1-5; possibly TRBD1 for D (5 bases). The V gene lost 2 bases and the J gene lost 3 bases, with 11 bases spanning the gap. There are 15 residues in the CDR3. The germline gives CDR1 MNHEY, CDR2 SVGEGT. CDR3 sequence reads: CASSYGQGFNQPQHF. The CDR3 nucleotides read TGTGCCAGCAGTTACGGGCAGGGATTCAATCAGCCCCAGCATTTT.

The V gene is TRBV7-2, the J gene TRBJ1-6; tentative D call: TRBD1 (5 bases). The CDR3 length is 12 residues. V lost 2 bases, J lost 14 bases, and 10 bases lay in between. The germline V gene encodes CDR1 SGHTA and CDR2 FQGNSA. CDR3 DNA sequence: TGTGCCAGCAGCTTATTACCAGGGACCCTCCACTTT. Translation gives CASSLLPGTLHF. Supplemented by reference TRBV7-2 and TRBJ1-6, the full variable domain reads GAGVSQSPSNKVTEKGKDVELRCDPISGHTALYWYRQSLGQGLEFLIYFQGNSAPDKSGLPSDRFSAERTGGSVSTLTIQRTQQEDSAVYLCASSLLPGTLHFGNGTRLTVT.

The chain recombines TRBV9 with TRBJ1-1; 7 nucleotides agree with TRBD1. Germline V gene lookup returns CDR1 SGDLS and CDR2 YYNGEE. The V segment lost 4 bases and the J segment 7 bases; nucleotides outside the gene matches: 7. The CDR3 has 13 residues. DNA for the CDR3: TGTGCCAGCAGCATTCGACAGGGCGGTGAAGCTTTCTTT. Translating it yields CASSIRQGGEAFF.

This clone was found once. The J gene is TRBJ2-3, the V gene TRBV5-8, with D possibly matching TRBD1 (6 bases). V gave up 3 bases and J gave up 2 bases, with 16 bases separating them. Germline-derived CDR1 and CDR2 are SGHTS and YDEGEE. The CDR3 consists of 16 residues. The CDR3 sequence is CASSSQMDRNTDTQYF. In DNA, the CDR3 is TGTGCCAGCAGCTCCCAAATGGACAGAAACACAGATACGCAGTATTTT.

The chain has TRBV3-1 (or the pseudogene TRBV3-2) and TRBJ2-7, with D hard to call. The CDR3 is 14 amino acids. The V gene's germline CDR1 is LGHDT and CDR2 YNNKEL (reference sequence). Trimming shortened V by 4 bases and J by 0 bases, and 10 bases separated the two germline ends. This chain's CDR3 is CASSRGATSYEQYF. The CDR3 region has the DNA TGTGCCAGCAGCCGCGGCGCCACCTCCTACGAGCAGTACTTC.

The chain carries TRBV5-1 and TRBJ2-5, with D possibly being TRBD2 (7 bases). The CDR3 length is 17 residues. CDR1 is SGHRS, CDR2 YFSETQ, per germline. Trimming took 2 bases from V and 2 from J, leaving 19 bases between them. DNA of the CDR3: TGCGCCAGCAGCTTCGGATGGGGCGCGGGGGCACAAGAGACCCAGTACTTC. Its translation is CASSFGWGAGAQETQYF.

V is TRBV10-1 and J is TRBJ2-7, with D maybe TRBD1 (6 bases). The V end was cut by 1 base, the J end by 7 bases, with 11 bases between. Germline assignment: CDR1 WNHNN and CDR2 SYGVQD (reference sequence). The CDR3 is 13 amino acids. CDR3 protein: CASSEWKGGEQYF. The CDR3 DNA follows: TGCGCCAGCAGTGAGTGGAAAGGGGGAGAGCAGTACTTC.

V usage is TRBV28 and J usage is TRBJ1-6, with 8 bases lining up with TRBD1. Unmatched junction bases numbered 8, after V lost 8 bases and J lost 8 bases. This CDR3 is built from 14 residues. Germline CDR1 and CDR2: MDHEN and SYDVKM. The CDR3 is CASSQQGGYSPLHF. CDR3 coding DNA: TGTGCCAGCTCACAACAGGGGGGTTATTCACCCCTCCACTTT.

J is TRBJ2-7 and V is TRBV10-3; TRBD2 matches 11 bases. Per the germline V gene, CDR1 is ENHRY and CDR2 is SYGVKD. This CDR3 region has 14 residues. Unmatched junction bases numbered 1, after V lost 5 bases and J lost 1 base. Here the CDR3 reads CAISTSGGSYEQYF. The CDR3, as DNA: TGTGCCATCAGTACTAGCGGGGGTTCCTACGAGCAGTACTTC.

The V and J genes are TRBV7-8 and TRBJ1-4; D call uncertain. V lost 4 bases to trimming and J lost 3 bases, with 6 bases between them. Germline CDR1 and CDR2: SGHVS and FQNEAQ. The CDR3 totals 13 residues. In DNA form, the CDR3 reads TGTGCCAGCAGCTCCCCTCCTAATGAAAAACTGTTTTTT. Protein: CASSSPPNEKLFF. Variable domain in full (rest from reference TRBV7-8 and TRBJ1-4): GAGVSQSPRYKVAKRGQDVALRCDPISGHVSLFWYQQALGQGPEFLTYFQNEAQLDKSGLPSDRFFAERPEGSVSTLKIQRTQQEDSAVYLCASSSPPNEKLFFGSGTQLSVL.

This clone was found a few times. Its ends do not fully match the called genes, so a read error is possible. The V call is TRBV7-2, the J call TRBJ1-2; weak D call: TRBD1 (5 bases). Per the germline V gene, CDR1 is SGHTA and CDR2 is FQGNSA. There are 12 residues in the CDR3. In DNA form, the CDR3 reads TGTGCCACCAGCCGGGGGGTAGGCGGCTACACCTTC. Encoded protein: CATSRGVGGYTF.

The CDR3 DNA reads as TGTGCCAGCTCACTCACAGGGGCTGGAAACACCATATATTTT. Encoded protein: CASSLTGAGNTIYF. The chain joins TRBV18 to TRBJ1-3, with 7 bases matching TRBD1. The CDR3 contains 14 residues. The trim removed 4 bases at V and 2 bases at J, leaving 2 bases unmatched. Germline V gene lookup returns CDR1 KGHSH and CDR2 LQKENI.

The chain has TRBV9 and TRBJ2-7, with D perhaps TRBD1 (6 bases). Looked up from germline, CDR1 is SGDLS and CDR2 is YYNGEE. The CDR3 covers 15 residues. Trimming shortened V by 0 bases and J by 2 bases, and 12 bases separated the two germline ends. The CDR3 loop reads CASSVDAGAAYEQYF. CDR3 bases: TGTGCCAGCAGCGTAGACGCAGGGGCGGCCTACGAGCAGTACTTC.

As for this clone: The sample has other DNA sequences that encode this CDR3 too. The chain joins TRBV5-1 to TRBJ1-1; weak D call: TRBD1 (6 bases). The CDR3 has 14 amino acids. Germline assignment: CDR1 SGHRS and CDR2 YFSETQ. Trimming stripped 5 bases from V and 0 bases from J, with 11 bases between. CDR3 in amino acids: CASSRTVMNTEAFF. The CDR3, as DNA: TGCGCCAGCAGTAGGACAGTCATGAACACTGAAGCTTTCTTT.

The V and J genes are TRBV19 and TRBJ1-5; D ambiguous. CDR1 and CDR2 (germline): LNHDA, SQIVND (reference sequence). The CDR3 consists of 12 residues. V was pared by 9 bases and J by 3 bases, with 9 bases between. CDR3 DNA: TGTGCCAGCGGAGCGGTCAATCAGCCCCAGCATTTT. It specifies CASGAVNQPQHF.

J is TRBJ1-5 and V is TRBV2, with TRBD1 identical over 8 bases. CDR1 is SNHLY and CDR2 is FYNNEI in the germline V gene. V lost 6 bases and J lost 2; bases outside the gene matches: 3. This CDR3 comprises 14 residues. The CDR3 nucleotides are TGTGCCAGCAGCGACAGGGGAGGCAATCAGCCCCAGCATTTT. Residues: CASSDRGGNQPQHF.

This sequence joins TRBV24-1 and TRBJ2-1; 9 bases line up with TRBD1. This CDR3 region has 16 residues. Germline V gene lookup returns CDR1 KGHDR and CDR2 SFDVKD. The J segment lost 6 bases and the V segment lost 3 bases, leaving 8 bases of the junction unmatched. The CDR3 DNA follows: TGTGCCACCAGTGATACGGGACAGGGAGGGGTCAATGAGCAGTTCTTC. Its protein is CATSDTGQGGVNEQFF.